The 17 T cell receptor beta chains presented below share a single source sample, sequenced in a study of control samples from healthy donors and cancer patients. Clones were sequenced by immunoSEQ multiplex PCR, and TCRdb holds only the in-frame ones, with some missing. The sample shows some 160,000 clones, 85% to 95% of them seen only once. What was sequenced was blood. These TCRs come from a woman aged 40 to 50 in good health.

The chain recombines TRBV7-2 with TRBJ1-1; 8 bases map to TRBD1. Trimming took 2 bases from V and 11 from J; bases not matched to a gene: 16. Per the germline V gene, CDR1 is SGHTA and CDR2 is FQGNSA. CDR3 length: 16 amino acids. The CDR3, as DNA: TGTGCCAGCAGCTTAATGGCGGCGGGACAGGCCGGGATTGCTTTCTTT. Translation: CASSLMAAGQAGIAFF.

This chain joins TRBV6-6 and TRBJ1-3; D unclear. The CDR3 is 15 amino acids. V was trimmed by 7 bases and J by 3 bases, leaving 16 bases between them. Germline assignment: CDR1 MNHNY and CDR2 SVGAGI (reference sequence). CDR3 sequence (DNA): TGTGCCAGCATGTGGTCGGGGTCGGGTGGAAACACCATATATTTT. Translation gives CASMWSGSGGNTIYF.

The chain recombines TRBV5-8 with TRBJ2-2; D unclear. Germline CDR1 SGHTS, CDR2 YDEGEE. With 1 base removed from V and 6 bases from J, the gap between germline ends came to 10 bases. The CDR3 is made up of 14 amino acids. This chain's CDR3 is CASSLTRSAGELFF. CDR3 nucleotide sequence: TGTGCCAGCAGCTTGACCCGGTCAGCCGGGGAGCTGTTTTTT.

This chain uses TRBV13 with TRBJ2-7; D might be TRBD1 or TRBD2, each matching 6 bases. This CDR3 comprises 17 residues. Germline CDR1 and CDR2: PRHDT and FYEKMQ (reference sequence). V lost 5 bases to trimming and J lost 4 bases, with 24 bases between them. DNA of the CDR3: TGTGCCAGCAGCCCGGGCCTGCAAGGGGGTGCGGGGTACGAGCAGTACTTC. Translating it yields CASSPGLQGGAGYEQYF.

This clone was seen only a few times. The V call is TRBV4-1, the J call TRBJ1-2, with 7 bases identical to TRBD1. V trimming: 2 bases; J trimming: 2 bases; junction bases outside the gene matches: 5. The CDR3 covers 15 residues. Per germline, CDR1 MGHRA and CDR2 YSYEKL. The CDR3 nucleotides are TGCGCCAGCAGCCAAACAGGGACAGAGAACTATGGCTACACCTTC. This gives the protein CASSQTGTENYGYTF.

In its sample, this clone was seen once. The CDR3 DNA sequence: TGTGCCAGCAGCCGAGACCAAAATTCACCCCTCCACTTT. Amino acids: CASSRDQNSPLHF. The chain uses TRBV3-1 (or the pseudogene TRBV3-2) and TRBJ1-6; D remains unclear. Deletions cut 4 bases from V and 7 bases from J, with 8 bases between. From germline, CDR1 is LGHDT and CDR2 YNNKEL (reference sequence). There are 13 residues in the CDR3.

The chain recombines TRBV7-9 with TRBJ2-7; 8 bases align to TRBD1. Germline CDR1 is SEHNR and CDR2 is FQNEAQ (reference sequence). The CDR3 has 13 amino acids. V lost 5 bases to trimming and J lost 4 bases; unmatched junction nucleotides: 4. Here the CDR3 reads CASSRTGPYEQYF. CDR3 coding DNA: TGTGCCAGCAGCCGGACAGGGCCGTACGAGCAGTACTTC.

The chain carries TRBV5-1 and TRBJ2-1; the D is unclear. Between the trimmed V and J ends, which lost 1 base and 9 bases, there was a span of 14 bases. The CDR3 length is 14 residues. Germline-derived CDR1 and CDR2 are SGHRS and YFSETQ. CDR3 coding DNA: TGCGCCAGCAGCTTGATCTGGGATCGCGGTGAGCAGTTCTTC. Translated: CASSLIWDRGEQFF.

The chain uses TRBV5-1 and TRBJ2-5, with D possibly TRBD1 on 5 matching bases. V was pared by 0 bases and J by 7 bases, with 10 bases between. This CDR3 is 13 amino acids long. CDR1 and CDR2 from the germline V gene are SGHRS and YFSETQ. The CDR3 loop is CASSLEEGVTQYF. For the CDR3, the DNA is TGCGCCAGCAGCTTGGAGGAAGGGGTGACCCAGTACTTC.

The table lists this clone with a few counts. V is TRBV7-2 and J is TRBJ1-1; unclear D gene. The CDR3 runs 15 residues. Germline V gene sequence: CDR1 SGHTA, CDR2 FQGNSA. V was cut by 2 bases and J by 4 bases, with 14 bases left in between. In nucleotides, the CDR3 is TGTGCCAGCAGCTTAACCTTACTGGGCTCCACTGAAGCTTTCTTT. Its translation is CASSLTLLGSTEAFF.

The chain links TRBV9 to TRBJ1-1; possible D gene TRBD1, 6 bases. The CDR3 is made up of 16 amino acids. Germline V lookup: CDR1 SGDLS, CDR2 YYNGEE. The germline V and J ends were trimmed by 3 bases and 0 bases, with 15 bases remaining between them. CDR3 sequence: CASSARQGPLNTEAFF. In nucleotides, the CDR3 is TGTGCCAGCAGCGCACGTCAGGGGCCTTTGAACACTGAAGCTTTCTTT.

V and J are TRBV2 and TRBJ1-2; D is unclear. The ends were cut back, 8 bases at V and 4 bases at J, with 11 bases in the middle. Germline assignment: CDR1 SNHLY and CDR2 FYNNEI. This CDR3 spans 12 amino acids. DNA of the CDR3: TGTGCCAGCCGTCCGGAGTTCTATGGCTACACCTTC. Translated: CASRPEFYGYTF.

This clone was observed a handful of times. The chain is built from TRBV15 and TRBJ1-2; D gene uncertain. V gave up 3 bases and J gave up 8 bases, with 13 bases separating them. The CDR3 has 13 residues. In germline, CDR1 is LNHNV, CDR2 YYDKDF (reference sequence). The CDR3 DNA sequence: TGTGCCACCAGCAGCCGGACTGGCCAGGGCTACACCTTC. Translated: CATSSRTGQGYTF.

The CDR3 sequence: CASSAQRGANFYEQYF. The CDR3, as DNA: TGTGCCAGCTCGGCCCAGAGGGGGGCCAACTTCTACGAGCAGTACTTC. The J gene is TRBJ2-7, the V gene TRBV18; D is possibly TRBD1 or TRBD2 (6 bases each). The CDR3 loop spans 16 amino acids. The ends were cut back, 6 bases at V and 3 bases at J, with 21 bases in the middle. The V gene's germline CDR1 is KGHSH and CDR2 LQKENI.

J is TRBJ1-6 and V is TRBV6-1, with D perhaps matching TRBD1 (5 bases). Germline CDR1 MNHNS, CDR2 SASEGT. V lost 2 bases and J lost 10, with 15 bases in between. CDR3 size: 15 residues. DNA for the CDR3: TGTGCCAGCAGTGAACTGGGGCCAGGCGACTCACCCCTCCACTTT. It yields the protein CASSELGPGDSPLHF.

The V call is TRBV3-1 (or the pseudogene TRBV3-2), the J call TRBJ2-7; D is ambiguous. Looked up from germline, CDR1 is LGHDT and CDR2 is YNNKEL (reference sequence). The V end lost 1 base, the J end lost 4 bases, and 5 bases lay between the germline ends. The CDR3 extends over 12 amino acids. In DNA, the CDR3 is TGTGCCAGCAGCCAAGGTCATTACGAGCAGTACTTC. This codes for CASSQGHYEQYF.

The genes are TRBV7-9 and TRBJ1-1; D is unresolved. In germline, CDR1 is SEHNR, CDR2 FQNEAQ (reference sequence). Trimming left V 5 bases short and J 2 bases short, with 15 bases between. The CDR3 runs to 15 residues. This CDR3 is CASSVALDLNTEAFF. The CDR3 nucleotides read TGTGCCAGCAGCGTCGCGTTGGACCTCAACACTGAAGCTTTCTTT.